This T cell receptor (beta chain) was captured in a study of shared clonotypes between healthy human individuals. Broader study findings: Lower generation probabilities were found for non-shared clonotypes than for those shared by all four donors. Only blood samples were collected, and tissue repertoires likely differ.

In this sample, this clone turned up once. Its specificity is unknown. TCRdb's table, derived via immunoSEQ multiplex PCR, lists solely in-frame clones and lacks some. The sample has more than 550,000 clones, approximately 72% seen once. There are 14 residues in the CDR3. Per germline, CDR1 SGHNT and CDR2 YYREEE (reference sequence). Trimming pared 0 bases from V and 5 bases from J, leaving 9 bases between. Material for sequencing was memory CD4+ T cells sorted from blood. Subset specified: CD45RA-negative fraction. V and J are TRBV5-4 and TRBJ2-1; D unresolved. The source is a woman aged 25 to 39 in good health. CDR3 amino acids: CASSLDSRDNEQFF. The CDR3 DNA is TGTGCCAGCAGCTTGGATAGCAGAGACAATGAGCAGTTCTTC.